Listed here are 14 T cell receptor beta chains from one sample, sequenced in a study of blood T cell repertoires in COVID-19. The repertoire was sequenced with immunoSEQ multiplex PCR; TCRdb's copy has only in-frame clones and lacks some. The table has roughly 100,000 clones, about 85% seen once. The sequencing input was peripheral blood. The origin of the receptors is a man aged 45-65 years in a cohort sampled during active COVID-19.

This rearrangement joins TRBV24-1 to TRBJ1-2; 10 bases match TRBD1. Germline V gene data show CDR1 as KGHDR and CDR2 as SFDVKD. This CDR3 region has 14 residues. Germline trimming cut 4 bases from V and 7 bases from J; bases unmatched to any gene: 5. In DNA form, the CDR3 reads TGTGCCACCAGTGAATCGGGGACAGGGGCTGGCTACACCTTC. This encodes CATSESGTGAGYTF.

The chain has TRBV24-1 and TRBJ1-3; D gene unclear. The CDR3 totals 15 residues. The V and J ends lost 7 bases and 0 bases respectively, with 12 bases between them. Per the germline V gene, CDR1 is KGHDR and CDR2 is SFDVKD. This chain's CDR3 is CATSGGEDSGNTIYF. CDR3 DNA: TGTGCCACCAGCGGCGGAGAGGACTCTGGAAACACCATATATTTT.

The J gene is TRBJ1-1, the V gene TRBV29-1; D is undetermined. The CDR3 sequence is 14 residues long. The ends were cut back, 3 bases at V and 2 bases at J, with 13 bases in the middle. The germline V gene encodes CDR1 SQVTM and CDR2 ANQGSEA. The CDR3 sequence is CSVDPGGQNTEAFF. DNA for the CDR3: TGCAGCGTTGACCCCGGCGGGCAAAACACTGAAGCTTTCTTT.

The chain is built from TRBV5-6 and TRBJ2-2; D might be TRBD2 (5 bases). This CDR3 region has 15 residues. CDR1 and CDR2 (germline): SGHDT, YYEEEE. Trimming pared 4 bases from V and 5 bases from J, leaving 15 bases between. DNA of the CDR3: TGTGCCAGCAGCCAGACGGGGTTAAGAACCGGGGAGCTGTTTTTT. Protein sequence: CASSQTGLRTGELFF. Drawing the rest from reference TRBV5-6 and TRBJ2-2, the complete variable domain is DAGVTQSPTHLIKTRGQQVTLRCSPKSGHDTVSWYQQALGQGPQFIFQYYEEEERQRGNFPDRFSGHQFPNYSSELNVNALLLGDSALYLCASSQTGLRTGELFFGEGSRLTVL.

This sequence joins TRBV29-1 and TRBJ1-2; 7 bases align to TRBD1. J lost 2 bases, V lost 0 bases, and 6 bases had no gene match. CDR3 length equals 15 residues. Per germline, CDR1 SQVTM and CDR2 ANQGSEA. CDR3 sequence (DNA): TGCAGCGTTGAAGACGGGGGCAGGGGGAACTATGGCTACACCTTC. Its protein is CSVEDGGRGNYGYTF.

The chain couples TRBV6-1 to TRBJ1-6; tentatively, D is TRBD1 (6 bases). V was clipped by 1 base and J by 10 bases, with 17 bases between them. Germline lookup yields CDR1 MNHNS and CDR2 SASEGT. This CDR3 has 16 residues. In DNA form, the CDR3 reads TGTGCCAGCAGTGAAGTGGGAGGGGGAAGAGGATCACCCCTCCACTTT. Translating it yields CASSEVGGGRGSPLHF.

The CDR3 loop is CASSSAGGPRDTQYF. CDR3 coding DNA: TGTGCCAGCAGTTCCGCCGGGGGGCCTAGAGATACGCAGTATTTT. This chain uses TRBV28 with TRBJ2-3; possibly TRBD2 for D (7 bases). Trimming took off 4 bases at V and 5 bases at J, with 16 bases between the two ends. CDR1 and CDR2 from the germline V gene are MDHEN and SYDVKM. The length of the CDR3 is 15 residues.

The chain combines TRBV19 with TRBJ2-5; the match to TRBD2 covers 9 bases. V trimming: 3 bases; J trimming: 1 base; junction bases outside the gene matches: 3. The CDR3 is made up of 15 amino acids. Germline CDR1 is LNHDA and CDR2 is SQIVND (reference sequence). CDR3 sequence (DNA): TGTGCCAGTAGTATCGGAGCGGGGGGCCAAGAGACCCAGTACTTC. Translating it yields CASSIGAGGQETQYF. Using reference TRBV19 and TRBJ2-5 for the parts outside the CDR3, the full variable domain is DGGITQSPKYLFRKEGQNVTLSCEQNLNHDAMYWYRQDPGQGLRLIYYSQIVNDFQKGDIAEGYSVSREKKESFPLTVTSAQKNPTAFYLCASSIGAGGQETQYFGPGTRLLVL.

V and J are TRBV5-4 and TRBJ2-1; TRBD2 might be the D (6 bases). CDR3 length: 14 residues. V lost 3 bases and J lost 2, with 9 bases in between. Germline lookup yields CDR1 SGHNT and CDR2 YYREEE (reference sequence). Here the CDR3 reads CASSSGGTYNEQFF. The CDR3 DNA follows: TGTGCCAGCAGCTCCGGGGGTACCTACAATGAGCAGTTCTTC.

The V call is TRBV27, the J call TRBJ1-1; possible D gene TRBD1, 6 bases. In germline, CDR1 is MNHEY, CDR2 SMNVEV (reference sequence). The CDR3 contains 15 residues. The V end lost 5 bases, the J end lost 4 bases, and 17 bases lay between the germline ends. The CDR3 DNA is TGTGCCAGCAGTCCCTCCGCCCGGGGGGCCACTGAAGCTTTCTTT. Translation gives CASSPSARGATEAFF.

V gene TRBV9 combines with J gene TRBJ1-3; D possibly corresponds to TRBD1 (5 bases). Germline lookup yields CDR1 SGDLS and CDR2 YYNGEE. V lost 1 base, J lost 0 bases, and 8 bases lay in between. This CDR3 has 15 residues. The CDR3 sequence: CASSVRQGSGNTIYF. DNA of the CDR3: TGTGCCAGCAGCGTAAGGCAGGGCTCTGGAAACACCATATATTTT.

This CDR3 reads CSGRTIAEAFF. The CDR3 region has the DNA TGCAGCGGAAGGACAATAGCTGAAGCTTTCTTT. V gene TRBV29-1 combines with J gene TRBJ1-1; TRBD1 might be the D (5 bases). Trimming cost V 7 bases and J 6 bases, with 12 bases left between them. The CDR3 has 11 amino acids. The germline gives CDR1 SQVTM, CDR2 ANQGSEA. Full variable domain (remainder filled in from reference TRBV29-1 and TRBJ1-1): SAVISQKPSRDICQRGTSLTIQCQVDSQVTMMFWYRQQPGQSLTLIATANQGSEATYESGFVIDKFPISRPNLTFSTLTVSNMSPEDSSIYLCSGRTIAEAFFGQGTRLTVV.

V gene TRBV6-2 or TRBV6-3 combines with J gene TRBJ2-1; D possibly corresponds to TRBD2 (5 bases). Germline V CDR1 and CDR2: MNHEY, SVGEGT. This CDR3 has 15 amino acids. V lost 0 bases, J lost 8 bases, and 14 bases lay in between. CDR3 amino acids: CASSYSSRGLDEQFF. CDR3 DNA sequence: TGTGCCAGCAGTTACTCGAGTAGAGGGTTGGATGAGCAGTTCTTC.

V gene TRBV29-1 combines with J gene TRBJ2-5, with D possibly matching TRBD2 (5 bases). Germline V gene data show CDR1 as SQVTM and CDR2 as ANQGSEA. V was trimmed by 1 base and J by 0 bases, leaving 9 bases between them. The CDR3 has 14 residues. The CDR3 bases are TGCAGCGTTGAAGGTGGGCGGGACCAAGAGACCCAGTACTTC. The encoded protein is CSVEGGRDQETQYF.